The rows below give T cell receptor beta chains drawn from one sample of a study of T-cell memory formation after mild COVID-19. Via MiXCR, TCRdb re-called the 5' RACE reads, giving one row per CDR3 protein. Of fewer than 350,000 distinct CDR3 sequences in the sample, approximately 15% were seen once. Material for sequencing was PBMCs or a T cell subset sorted from them (not recorded which). Receptors were obtained from a man aged 18 to 29 who had mild COVID-19 (a few samples of this study predate the infection). Cell type and time point are not known. Each CDR3 is given with its conserved first and last residue. The listing skips clone size in some rows; elsewhere it reads once, few, many or a size class.

.	TRBV9	TRBJ2-1	CASSGALAGGYEQFF
.	TRBV4-1	TRBJ2-1	CASSQEASGEELFF
.	TRBV7-2	TRBJ2-3	CASSLARTGPSTDTQYF
.	TRBV27	TRBJ2-5	CASSFSLAGQETQYF
few	TRBV7-2	TRBJ1-5	CASSFTTGQGNQPQHF
few	TRBV18	TRBJ2-1	CASSPTVTYNEQFF
.	TRBV7-9	TRBJ1-1	CASSLIGEHTEAFF
many	TRBV12-5	TRBJ2-3	CASLGPQGDTQYF
few	TRBV9	TRBJ2-3	CASSVAASPDTQYF
.	TRBV7-3	TRBJ2-2	CASSFYLNTGELFF
.	TRBV20-1	TRBJ1-1	CSARRDRGNTEAFF
.	TRBV29-1	TRBJ1-3	CSAAQGSGNTIYF
few	TRBV5-1	TRBJ1-6	CASSQGRINSPLHF
few	TRBV6-1	TRBJ2-5	CASTPGRAQETQYF
few	TRBV2	TRBJ2-1	CASRIGGAVINEQFF
.	TRBV5-1	TRBJ2-5	CASRAGRTSGVQETQYF
.	TRBV7-2	TRBJ1-5	CASSLTGSPNQPQHF
.	TRBV19	TRBJ2-3	CASTRDRTMDTQYF
.	TRBV2	TRBJ1-5	CASSDYRNQPQHF
.	TRBV5-1	TRBJ2-3	CASSSGGLSTDTQYF
many	TRBV7-2	TRBJ2-4	CASSPPGKNIQYF
few	TRBV18	TRBJ2-7	CASSPSGGASYEQYF
.	TRBV20-1	TRBJ2-5	CSARENQETQYF
.	TRBV12-3/TRBV12-4	TRBJ1-1	CASSFRGSWTEAFF
.	TRBV2	TRBJ2-1	CASSEQERIWQFF
many	TRBV7-3	TRBJ2-1	CASSQSMGLISYNEQFF
few	TRBV28	TRBJ1-1	CASSFRGGQNTEAFF
.	TRBV7-4	TRBJ2-2	CASSPRLAVGIGELFF
few	TRBV3-1	TRBJ2-5	CASSQVPAIAPNIQETQYF
.	TRBV15	TRBJ2-1	CATSRDRGGYNEQFF
few	TRBV12-3/TRBV12-4	TRBJ1-2	CASSLVLSNYGYTF
.	TRBV2	TRBJ1-5	CASTAGAGQPQHF
.	TRBV12-3/TRBV12-4	TRBJ1-5	CASNPTGIDQPQHF
.	TRBV28	TRBJ1-2	CASSAPGQGSMDYGYTF
few	TRBV20-1	TRBJ2-5	CSAPEGRLQETQYF
many	TRBV5-1	TRBJ2-5	CASSSGLAAPGGETQYF
few	TRBV20-1	TRBJ1-4	CSARDPASANEKLFF
few	TRBV25-1	TRBJ2-5	CASRDTGFGTQYF
few	TRBV5-1	TRBJ1-4	CASSLGDIGGTNEKLFF
few	TRBV28	TRBJ1-6	CASKQGNNSPLHF
few	TRBV29-1	TRBJ2-2	CSVARTGVTGELFF
few	TRBV24-1	TRBJ2-5	CATSGPGTSHETQYF
few	TRBV7-9	TRBJ1-1	CASTLEITEAFF
.	TRBV6-2/TRBV6-3	TRBJ1-4	CASSFSGQAFPNEKLFF
few	TRBV18	TRBJ1-3	CASSPSAGNTIYF
many	TRBV5-5	TRBJ2-4	CASSTRTGVPNIQYF
many	TRBV9	TRBJ2-1	CASSLIGGYGDEQFF
many	TRBV2	TRBJ2-7	CASSLSYTSYEQYF
few	TRBV21-1	TRBJ2-7	CASSKVGAGTFYEQYF
.	TRBV19	TRBJ2-2	CANLHGEQGDTGELFF
.	TRBV7-2	TRBJ1-1	CASSLRTGVGTEAFF
.	TRBV11-2	TRBJ1-2	CASRKQGENGYTF
.	TRBV25-1	TRBJ2-5	CASSEWWGLETQYF
many	TRBV19	TRBJ1-1	CASSMGLNTEAFF
.	TRBV10-3	TRBJ2-3	CAISESGGRTDTQYF
.	TRBV9	TRBJ1-1	CASSVGRGRDTEAFF